This T cell receptor (beta chain) was retrieved from a study of blood T cell repertoires in COVID-19. Authors' analysis steps: Reference gene primer amplification gave estimated nucleated cell counts. Produced via immunoSEQ multiplex PCR; TCRdb's table is partial and in-frame only. The DNA gave D and trimming, while V, J and clone size come from that table. Of around 6,500 clones in the sample, roughly nine tenths were seen once. Germline-derived CDR1 and CDR2 are MNHEY and SMNVEV (reference sequence). V was shortened by 2 bases and J by 5 bases, with 9 bases between the two germline ends. The CDR3 extends over 13 amino acids.

The sequence was collected from a man in his 70s with active COVID-19. The genes are TRBV27 and TRBJ2-5; D possibly corresponds to TRBD2 (5 bases). Sequencing used peripheral blood. The CDR3 bases are TGTGCCAGCAGTTTACGTGGGGAGGAGACCCAGTACTTC. Translation: CASSLRGEETQYF.